This entry features one T cell receptor (beta chain) sequence. Since a much larger clone is just one base distant, this may be a read error. Semi-nested PCR with Nested Universal Primer A followed constant-region reverse priming of full-length variable regions. TCRdb passed the 5' RACE reads through MiXCR, listing each CDR3 protein once. Of about 11,000 distinct CDR3 sequences in the sample, approximately 26% were seen once. Treg sorting used a CD4+CD25+CD127-/low gate. This CDR3 has 17 residues. Germline assignment: CDR1 KGHDR and CDR2 SFDVKD. V dropped 6 bases and J dropped 9; count of bases not matched to a gene: 12.

The gene calls are TRBV24-1 and TRBJ2-1; TRBD2 agrees at 14 bases. This TCR was recovered from a female donor with breast cancer. The sample was Tregs sorted from a lymph node. This CDR3 is CATSKVGTSGRGSEQFF. The CDR3, as DNA: TGTGCCACCAGTAAAGTAGGGACTAGCGGGAGAGGGTCTGAGCAGTTCTTC.